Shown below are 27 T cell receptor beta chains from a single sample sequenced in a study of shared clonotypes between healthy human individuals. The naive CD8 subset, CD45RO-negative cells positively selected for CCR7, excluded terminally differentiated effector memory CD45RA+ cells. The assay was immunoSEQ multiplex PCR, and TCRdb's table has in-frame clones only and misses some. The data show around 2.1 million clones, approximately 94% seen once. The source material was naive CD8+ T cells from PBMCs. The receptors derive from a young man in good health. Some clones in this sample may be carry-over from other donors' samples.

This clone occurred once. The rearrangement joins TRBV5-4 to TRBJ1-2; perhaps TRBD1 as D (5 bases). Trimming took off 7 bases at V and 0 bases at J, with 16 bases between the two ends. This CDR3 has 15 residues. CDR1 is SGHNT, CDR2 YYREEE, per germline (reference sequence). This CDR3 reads CASRLGPEANYGYTF. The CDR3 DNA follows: TGTGCCAGCCGCCTGGGGCCCGAAGCTAACTATGGCTACACCTTC.

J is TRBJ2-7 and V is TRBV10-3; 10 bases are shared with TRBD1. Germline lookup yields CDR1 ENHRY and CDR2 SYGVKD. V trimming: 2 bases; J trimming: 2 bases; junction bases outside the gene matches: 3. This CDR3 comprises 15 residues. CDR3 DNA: TGTGCCATCAGTGAGCCAGGGACAGGGGCCTACGAGCAGTACTTC. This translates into CAISEPGTGAYEQYF.

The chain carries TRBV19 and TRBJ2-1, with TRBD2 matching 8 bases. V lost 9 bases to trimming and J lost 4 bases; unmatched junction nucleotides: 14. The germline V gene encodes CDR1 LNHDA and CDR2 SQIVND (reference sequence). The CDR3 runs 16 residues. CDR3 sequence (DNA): TGTGCCAGCGCTCTCGTTAGCGGGATGACTTACAATGAGCAGTTCTTC. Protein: CASALVSGMTYNEQFF.

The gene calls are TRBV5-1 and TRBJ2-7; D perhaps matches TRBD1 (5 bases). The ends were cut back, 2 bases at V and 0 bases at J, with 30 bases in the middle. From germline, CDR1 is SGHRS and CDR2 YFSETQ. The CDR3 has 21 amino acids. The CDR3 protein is CASSLQRMGRTTQEDSYEQYF. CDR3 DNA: TGCGCCAGCAGCTTACAACGAATGGGGCGGACAACCCAAGAAGACTCCTACGAGCAGTACTTC.

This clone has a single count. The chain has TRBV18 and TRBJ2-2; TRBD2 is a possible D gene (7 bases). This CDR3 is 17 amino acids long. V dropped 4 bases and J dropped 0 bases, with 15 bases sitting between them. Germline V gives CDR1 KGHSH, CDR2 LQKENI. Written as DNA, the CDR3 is TGTGCCAGCTCACGGAGCAGGGGAGGGACGAACACCGGGGAGCTGTTTTTT. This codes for CASSRSRGGTNTGELFF.

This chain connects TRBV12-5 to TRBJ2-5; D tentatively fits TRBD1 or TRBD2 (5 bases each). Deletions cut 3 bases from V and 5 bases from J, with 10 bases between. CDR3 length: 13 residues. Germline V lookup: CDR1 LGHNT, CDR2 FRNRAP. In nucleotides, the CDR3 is TGTGCTAGTGGTTTCGGGGCCAGGGAGACCCAGTACTTC. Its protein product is CASGFGARETQYF.

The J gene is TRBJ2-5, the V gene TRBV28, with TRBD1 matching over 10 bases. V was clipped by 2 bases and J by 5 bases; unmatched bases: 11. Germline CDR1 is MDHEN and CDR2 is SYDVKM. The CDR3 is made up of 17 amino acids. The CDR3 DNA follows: TGTGCCAGCAGTTTACTCCGGGACAGGGGCCCCATGGAGACCCAGTACTTC. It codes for CASSLLRDRGPMETQYF.

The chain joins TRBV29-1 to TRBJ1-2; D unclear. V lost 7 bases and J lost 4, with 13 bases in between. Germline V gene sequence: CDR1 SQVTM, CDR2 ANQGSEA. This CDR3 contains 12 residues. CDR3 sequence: CSGQTSFYGYTF. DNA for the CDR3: TGCAGCGGGCAGACATCGTTCTATGGCTACACCTTC. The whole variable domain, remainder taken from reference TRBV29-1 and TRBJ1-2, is SAVISQKPSRDICQRGTSLTIQCQVDSQVTMMFWYRQQPGQSLTLIATANQGSEATYESGFVIDKFPISRPNLTFSTLTVSNMSPEDSSIYLCSGQTSFYGYTFGSGTRLTVV.

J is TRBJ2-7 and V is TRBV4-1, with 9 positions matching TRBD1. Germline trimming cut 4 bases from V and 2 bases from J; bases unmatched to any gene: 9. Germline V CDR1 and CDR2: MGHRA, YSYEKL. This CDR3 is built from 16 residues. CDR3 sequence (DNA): TGCGCCAGCAGCCCCTTTGGCGGGGACAGGGCCTACGAGCAGTACTTC. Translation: CASSPFGGDRAYEQYF.

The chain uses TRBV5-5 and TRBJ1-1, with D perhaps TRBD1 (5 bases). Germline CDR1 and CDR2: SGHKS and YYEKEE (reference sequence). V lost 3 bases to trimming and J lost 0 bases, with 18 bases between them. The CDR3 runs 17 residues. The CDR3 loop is CASSYRDGGPLNTEAFF. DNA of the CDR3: TGTGCCAGCAGCTACCGGGACGGGGGACCTCTGAACACTGAAGCTTTCTTT.

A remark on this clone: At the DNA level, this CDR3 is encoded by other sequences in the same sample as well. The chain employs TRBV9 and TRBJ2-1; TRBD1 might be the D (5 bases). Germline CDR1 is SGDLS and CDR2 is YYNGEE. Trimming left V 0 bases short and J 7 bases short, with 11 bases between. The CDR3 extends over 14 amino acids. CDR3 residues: CASSVEGRVNEQFF. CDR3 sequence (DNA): TGTGCCAGCAGCGTAGAAGGCAGGGTTAATGAGCAGTTCTTC.

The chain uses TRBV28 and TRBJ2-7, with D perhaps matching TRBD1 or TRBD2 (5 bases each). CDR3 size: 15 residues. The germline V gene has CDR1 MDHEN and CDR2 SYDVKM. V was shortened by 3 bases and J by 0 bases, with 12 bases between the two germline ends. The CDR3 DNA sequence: TGTGCCAGCAGTTTTAGTGCAGGGAGCTCCTACGAGCAGTACTTC. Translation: CASSFSAGSSYEQYF.

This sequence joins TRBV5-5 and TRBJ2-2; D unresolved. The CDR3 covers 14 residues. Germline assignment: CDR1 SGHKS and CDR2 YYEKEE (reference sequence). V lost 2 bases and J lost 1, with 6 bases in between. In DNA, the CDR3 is TGTGCCAGCAGCTTCGCCTGGAACACCGGGGAGCTGTTTTTT. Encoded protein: CASSFAWNTGELFF. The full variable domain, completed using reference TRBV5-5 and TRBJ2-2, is DAGVTQSPTHLIKTRGQQVTLRCSPISGHKSVSWYQQVLGQGPQFIFQYYEKEERGRGNFPDRFSARQFPNYSSELNVNALLLGDSALYLCASSFAWNTGELFFGEGSRLTVL.

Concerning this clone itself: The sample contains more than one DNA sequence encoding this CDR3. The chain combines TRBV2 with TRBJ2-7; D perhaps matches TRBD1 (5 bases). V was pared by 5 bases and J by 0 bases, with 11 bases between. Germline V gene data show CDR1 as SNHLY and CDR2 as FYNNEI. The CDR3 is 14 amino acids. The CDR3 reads CASSLTESSYEQYF. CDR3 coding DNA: TGTGCCAGCAGTCTGACAGAGAGCTCCTACGAGCAGTACTTC.

CDR3 in amino acids: CASSVFSGARETQYF. In DNA, the CDR3 is TGTGCCAGCAGCGTATTTTCGGGGGCGCGGGAGACCCAGTACTTC. The rearrangement uses TRBV9 and TRBJ2-5; D is tentatively TRBD1 or TRBD2 (6 bases each). V was shortened by 1 base and J by 5 bases, with 15 bases between the two germline ends. Looked up from germline, CDR1 is SGDLS and CDR2 is YYNGEE. The CDR3 is 15 amino acids.

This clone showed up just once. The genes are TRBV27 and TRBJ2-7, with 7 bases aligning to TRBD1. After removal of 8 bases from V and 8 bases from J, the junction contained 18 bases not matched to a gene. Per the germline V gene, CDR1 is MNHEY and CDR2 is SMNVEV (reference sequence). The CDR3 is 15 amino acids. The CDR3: CASRTRLQGTKQQYF. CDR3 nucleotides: TGTGCCAGCCGTACCCGGCTACAGGGGACGAAGCAGCAGTACTTC.

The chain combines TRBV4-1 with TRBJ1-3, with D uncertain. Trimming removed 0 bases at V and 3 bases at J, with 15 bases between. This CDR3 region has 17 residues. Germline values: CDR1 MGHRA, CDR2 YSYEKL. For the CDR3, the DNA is TGCGCCAGCAGCCAAGATCCTCGGGGTGGCTTTGGAAACACCATATATTTT. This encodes CASSQDPRGGFGNTIYF.

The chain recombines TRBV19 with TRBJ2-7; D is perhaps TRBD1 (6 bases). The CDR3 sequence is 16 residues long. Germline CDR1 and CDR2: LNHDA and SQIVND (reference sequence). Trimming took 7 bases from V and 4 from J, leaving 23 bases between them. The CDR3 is CASTPTSRTEFYEQYF. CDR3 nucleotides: TGTGCCAGTACTCCCACTTCACGGACAGAGTTTTACGAGCAGTACTTC.

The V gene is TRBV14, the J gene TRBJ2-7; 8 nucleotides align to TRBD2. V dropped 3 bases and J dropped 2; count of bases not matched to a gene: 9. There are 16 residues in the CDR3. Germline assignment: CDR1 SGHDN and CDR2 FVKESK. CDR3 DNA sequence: TGTGCCAGCAGCCACCCAAGGGGGACTAGACCCTACGAGCAGTACTTC. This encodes CASSHPRGTRPYEQYF.

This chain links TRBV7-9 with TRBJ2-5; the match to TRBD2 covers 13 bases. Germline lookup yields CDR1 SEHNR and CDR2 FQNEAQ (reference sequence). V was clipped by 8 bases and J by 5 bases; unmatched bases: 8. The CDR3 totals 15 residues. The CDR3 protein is CASALAGGREETQYF. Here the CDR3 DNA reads TGTGCCAGCGCACTAGCGGGAGGGAGGGAGGAGACCCAGTACTTC.

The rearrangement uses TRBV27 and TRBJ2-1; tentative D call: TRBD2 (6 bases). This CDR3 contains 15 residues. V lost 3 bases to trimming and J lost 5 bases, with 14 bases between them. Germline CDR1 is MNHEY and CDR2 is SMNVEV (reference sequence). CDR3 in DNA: TGTGCCAGCAGTTTGTTCCCCCTAGCGAACAATGAGCAGTTCTTC. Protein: CASSLFPLANNEQFF.

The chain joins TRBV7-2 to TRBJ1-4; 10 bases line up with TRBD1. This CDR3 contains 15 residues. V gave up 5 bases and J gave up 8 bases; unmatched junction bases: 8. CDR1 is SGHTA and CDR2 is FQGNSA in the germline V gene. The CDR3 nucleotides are TGTGCCAGCAGCCCCAGACAGGGGGCCTGGGAAAAACTGTTTTTT. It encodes CASSPRQGAWEKLFF.

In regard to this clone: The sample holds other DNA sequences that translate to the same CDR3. The CDR3, as DNA: TGTGCCAGCAGCGTTGCAGATACCTACGAGCAGTACTTC. Residues: CASSVADTYEQYF. The V call is TRBV9, the J call TRBJ2-7; no definite D call. The CDR3 contains 13 residues. V was shortened by 2 bases and J by 2 bases, with 8 bases between the two germline ends. The germline CDR1 and CDR2 sequences are SGDLS and YYNGEE.

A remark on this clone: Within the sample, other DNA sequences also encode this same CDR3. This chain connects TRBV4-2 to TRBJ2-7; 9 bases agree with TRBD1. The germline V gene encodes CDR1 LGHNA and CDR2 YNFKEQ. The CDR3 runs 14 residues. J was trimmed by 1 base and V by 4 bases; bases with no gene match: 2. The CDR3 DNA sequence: TGTGCCAGCAGCCCAGGACAGGGGTCCTACGAGCAGTACTTC. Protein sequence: CASSPGQGSYEQYF.

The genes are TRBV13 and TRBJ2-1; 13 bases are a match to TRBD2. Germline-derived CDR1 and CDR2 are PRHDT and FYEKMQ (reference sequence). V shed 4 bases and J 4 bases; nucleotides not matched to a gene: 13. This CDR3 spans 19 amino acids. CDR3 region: CASSSRLAGGLPLYNEQFF. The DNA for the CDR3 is TGTGCCAGCAGCTCGCGACTAGCGGGAGGCCTCCCCCTTTACAATGAGCAGTTCTTC.

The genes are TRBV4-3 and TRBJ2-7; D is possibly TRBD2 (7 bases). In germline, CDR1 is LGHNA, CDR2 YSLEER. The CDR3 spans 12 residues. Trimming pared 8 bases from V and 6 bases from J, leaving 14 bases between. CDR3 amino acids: CASGEGGSEQYF. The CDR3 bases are TGCGCCAGCGGGGAGGGGGGGTCCGAGCAGTACTTC.

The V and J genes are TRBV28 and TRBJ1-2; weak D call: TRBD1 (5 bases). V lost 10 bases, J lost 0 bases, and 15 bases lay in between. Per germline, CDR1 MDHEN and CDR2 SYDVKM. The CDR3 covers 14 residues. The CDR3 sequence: CAIHGGWANYGYTF. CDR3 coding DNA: TGTGCCATCCACGGGGGTTGGGCTAACTATGGCTACACCTTC.